The clone carrying this T cell receptor beta chain showed up many times. The antigen is not known. Germline V gene data show CDR1 as SGDLS and CDR2 as YYNGEE. V lost 4 bases and J 0 bases, leaving 14 bases between the germline ends. The CDR3 is made up of 15 amino acids. Using RNA transcripts, the TCR beta CDR3 regions were amplified. First-round RT-PCR used HTBI primers; second-round multiplex PCR followed. TCRdb called the multiplex PCR reads again in MiXCR, with one record for every CDR3 protein. Of 1 million to 1.3 million distinct CDR3 sequences in the sample, approximately 35% were seen once. These data come from a study of Graves' ophthalmopathy and Graves' hyperthyroidism. Study-wide results and caveats: Most thyroid clonotypes with frequency above 0.001 were detected in blood too. A classifier, a 13-signature model, separated ophthalmopathy from stable hyperthyroidism with 85% to 90% sensitivity and over 70% specificity.

Recruitment covered hyperthyroidism patients aged 18 to 65 whose new diagnosis was of under 2 months' duration. Pregnant or lactating patients and those with other autoimmune diseases or uncontrolled infections were excluded. The TCR sequence derives from an adult man with Graves' hyperthyroidism. The chain is built from TRBV9 and TRBJ2-7, with D hard to call. The sample comprised peripheral blood or thyroid tissue (not recorded which). CDR3 DNA: TGTGCCAGCAGCTCCTCCTACACCCGCTCCTACGAGCAGTACTTC. Translating gives CASSSSYTRSYEQYF. Based on the CDR3 plus reference TRBV9 and TRBJ2-7, the full variable domain is DSGVTQTPKHLITATGQRVTLRCSPRSGDLSVYWYQQSLDQGLQFLIQYYNGEERAKGNILERFSAQQFPDLHSELNLSSLELGDSALYFCASSSSYTRSYEQYFGPGTRLTVT.